This T cell receptor beta chain appears in the sequencing data of a study of blood T cell repertoires in COVID-19. Method: immunoSEQ multiplex PCR; TCRdb's copy keeps in-frame clones and lacks some. The profile shows 75,000 to 90,000 clones, 90% of them singletons. Germline loops: CDR1 SNHLY, CDR2 FYNNEI. The CDR3 is made up of 15 amino acids. V shed 6 bases, J shed 1 base, and the junction held 8 bases outside the gene matches. The chain is built from TRBV2 and TRBJ1-1, with TRBD1 matching 7 bases. This TCR came from a woman in her forties or fifties in a cohort sampled during active COVID-19. Sequenced material: peripheral blood. Here the CDR3 DNA reads TGTGCCAGCAGCCGCGTCCGGACAGGGAACACTGAAGCTTTCTTT. It specifies CASSRVRTGNTEAFF. Combining the CDR3 with reference TRBV2 and TRBJ1-1 gives the whole variable domain EPEVTQTPSHQVTQMGQEVILRCVPISNHLYFYWYRQILGQKVEFLVSFYNNEISEKSEIFDDQFSVERPDGSNFTLKIRSTKLEDSAMYFCASSRVRTGNTEAFFGQGTRLTVV.